This is a list of T cell receptor beta chains from one sample in a study of control samples from healthy donors and cancer patients. Data came from immunoSEQ multiplex PCR; TCRdb stores just in-frame clones and leaves some out. Of under 95,000 clones listed, roughly 90% were seen once; the top ten hold roughly 0.92%. Material for sequencing was blood. These receptors were collected from a woman under 40 in good health. Each CDR3 is given with its conserved first and last residue. D genes are given only for firm matches. Size tells how often a clone was seen (once, few, many) or the class of an expanded clone, and some rows leave it out.

>TRBD1|TRBJ1-2|NA|TRBV27
TGTGCCAGCTCCAGGGGGCGCGGCTATGGCTACACCTTC
CASSRGRGYGYTF
>TRBD1|TRBJ1-2|NA|TRBV30
TGTGCCTGGAGGGGACAGGGGGGCTATGGCTACACCTTC
CAWRGQGGYGYTF
>TRBD1|TRBJ2-7|NA|TRBV5-6
TGTGCCAGCAGCGATGGGACAGCTTTCTACGAGCAGTACTTC
CASSDGTAFYEQYF
>NA|TRBJ2-7|once|TRBV4-1
TGCGCCAGCAGCCAAGAGGTGCGCTACGAGCAGTACTTC
CASSQEVRYEQYF
>NA|TRBJ1-6|NA|TRBV6-5
TGTGCCAGCAGAAGCGGGGGGCCGGGTAATTCACCCCTCCACTTT
CASRSGGPGNSPLHF
>TRBD1|TRBJ2-7|NA|TRBV19
TGTGCCAGTACCATGGGGACAGGGACCTACGAGCAGTACTTC
CASTMGTGTYEQYF
>TRBD1|TRBJ1-2|NA|TRBV24-1
TGTGCCACCAGTGCGACAGGGCGAGACGGCTACACCTTC
CATSATGRDGYTF
>NA|TRBJ1-5|NA|TRBV18
TGTGCCAGCTCACCACCGGGTTTGGGGGATAGCAATCAGCCCCAGCATTTT
CASSPPGLGDSNQPQHF
>TRBD2|TRBJ2-1|NA|TRBV3-1/TRBV3-2
TGTGCCAGCAGCCAATCGACTAGCGGGGGGGGTAATGAGCAGTTCTTC
CASSQSTSGGGNEQFF
>NA|TRBJ2-3|NA|TRBV4-1
TGCGCCAGCAGCCAAGACGGAGGGCGGGTAGGAGATACGCAGTATTTT
CASSQDGGRVGDTQYF
>NA|TRBJ1-3|once|TRBV15
TGTGCCACCAGCAGAGACGGACAGCTCTCTGGAAACACCATATATTTT
CATSRDGQLSGNTIYF